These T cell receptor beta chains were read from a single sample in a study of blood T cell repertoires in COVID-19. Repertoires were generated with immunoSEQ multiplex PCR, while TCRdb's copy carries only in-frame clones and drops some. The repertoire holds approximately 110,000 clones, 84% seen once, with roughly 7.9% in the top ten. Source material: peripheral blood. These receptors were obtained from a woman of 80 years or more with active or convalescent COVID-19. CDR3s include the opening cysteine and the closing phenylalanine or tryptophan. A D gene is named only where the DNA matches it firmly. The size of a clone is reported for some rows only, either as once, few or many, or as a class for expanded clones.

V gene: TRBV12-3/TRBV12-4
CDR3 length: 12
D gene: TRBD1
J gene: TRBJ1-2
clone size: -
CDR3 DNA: TGTGCCAGCAGTTTATCAGGGGGTGGCTACACCTTC
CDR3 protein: CASSLSGGGYTF

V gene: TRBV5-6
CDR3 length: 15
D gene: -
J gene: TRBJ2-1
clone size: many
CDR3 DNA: TGTGCCAGCAGCCTGAGCGGCAGCTCCTACAATGAGCAGTTCTTC
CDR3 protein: CASSLSGSSYNEQFF

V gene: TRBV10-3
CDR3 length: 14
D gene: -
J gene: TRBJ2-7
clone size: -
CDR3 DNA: TGTGCCATCAGTGTGGAGGGGGCCCCCTACGAGCAGTACTTC
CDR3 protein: CAISVEGAPYEQYF

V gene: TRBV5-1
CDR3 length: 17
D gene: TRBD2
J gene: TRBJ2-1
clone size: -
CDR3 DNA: TGCGCCAGCAGCAAGGGACTAGCGGGAGAAGTAGTCAATGAGCAGTTCTTC
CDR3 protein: CASSKGLAGEVVNEQFF

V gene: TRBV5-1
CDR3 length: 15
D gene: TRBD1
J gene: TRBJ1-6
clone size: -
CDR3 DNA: TGCGCCAGCAGCTTGGAAGGCAGGGGGAATTCACCCCTCCACTTT
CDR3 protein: CASSLEGRGNSPLHF

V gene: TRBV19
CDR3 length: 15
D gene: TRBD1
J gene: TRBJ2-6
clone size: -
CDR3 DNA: TGTGCCAGTAGGATACAGGGGTCTGGGGCCAACGTCCTGACTTTC
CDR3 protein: CASRIQGSGANVLTF

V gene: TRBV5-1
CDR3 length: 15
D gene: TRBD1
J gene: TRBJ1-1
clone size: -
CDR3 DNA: TGCGCCAGCAGCCCCTGGACAGGCCCGAACACTGAAGCTTTCTTT
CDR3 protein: CASSPWTGPNTEAFF

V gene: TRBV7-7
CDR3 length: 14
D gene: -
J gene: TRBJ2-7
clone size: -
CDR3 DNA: TGTGCTAGCAGCATAGACAGGTACTCCTACGAGCAGTACTTC
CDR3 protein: CASSIDRYSYEQYF

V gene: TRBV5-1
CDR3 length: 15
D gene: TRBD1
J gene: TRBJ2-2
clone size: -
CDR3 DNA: TGCGCCAGCATGGGACAGGGGGCGGACACCGGGGAGCTGTTTTTT
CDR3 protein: CASMGQGADTGELFF

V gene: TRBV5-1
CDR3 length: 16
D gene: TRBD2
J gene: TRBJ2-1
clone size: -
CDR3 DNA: TGCGCCAGCAGACGGACTAGCGGGGGAGGTTCCAATGAGCAGTTCTTC
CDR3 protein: CASRRTSGGGSNEQFF

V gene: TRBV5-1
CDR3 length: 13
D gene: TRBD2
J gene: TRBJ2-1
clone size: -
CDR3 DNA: TGCGCCAGCAGCTTGGGAACGGGGGGTGAGCAGTTCTTC
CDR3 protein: CASSLGTGGEQFF

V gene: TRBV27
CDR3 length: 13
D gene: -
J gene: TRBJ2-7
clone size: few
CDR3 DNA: TGTGCCAGCAGTTTATACCCCGGGGGCGAGCAGTACTTC
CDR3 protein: CASSLYPGGEQYF

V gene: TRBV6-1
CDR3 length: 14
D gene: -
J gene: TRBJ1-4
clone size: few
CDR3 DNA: TGTGCCAGCAGTGATCGACAGTCAAATGAAAAACTGTTTTTT
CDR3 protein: CASSDRQSNEKLFF

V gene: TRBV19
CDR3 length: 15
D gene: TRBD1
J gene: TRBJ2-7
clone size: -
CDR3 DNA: TGTGCCAGTAGTATGTGGACAGGGGGCAAGGACGAGCAGTACTTC
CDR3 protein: CASSMWTGGKDEQYF

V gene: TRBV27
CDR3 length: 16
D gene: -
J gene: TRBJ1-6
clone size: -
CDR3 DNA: TGTGCCAGCAGTATACTCCCCTCTCGGGGTAATTCACCCCTCCACTTT
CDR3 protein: CASSILPSRGNSPLHF

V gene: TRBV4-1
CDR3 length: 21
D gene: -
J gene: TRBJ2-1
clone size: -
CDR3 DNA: TGCGCCAGCAGCCAAGGGTTATTTGGGGTAAGGAGGCCCCACTCCTACAATGAGCAGTTCTTC
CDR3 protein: CASSQGLFGVRRPHSYNEQFF

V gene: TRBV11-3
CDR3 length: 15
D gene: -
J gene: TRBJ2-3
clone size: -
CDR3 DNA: TGTGCCAGCAGCGTCAGCGGTACTAGCACAGATACGCAGTATTTT
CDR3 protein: CASSVSGTSTDTQYF

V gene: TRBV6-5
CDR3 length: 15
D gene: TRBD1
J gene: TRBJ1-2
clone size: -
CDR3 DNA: TGTGCCAGCAGTATGACAGGGGCCGCCACCTATGGCTACACCTTC
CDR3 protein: CASSMTGAATYGYTF

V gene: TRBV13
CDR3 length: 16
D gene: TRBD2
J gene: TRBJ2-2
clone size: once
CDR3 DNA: TGTGCCAGCCTTGGGCGCGGGAGGGGAAACACCGGGGAGCTGTTTTTT
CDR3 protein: CASLGRGRGNTGELFF

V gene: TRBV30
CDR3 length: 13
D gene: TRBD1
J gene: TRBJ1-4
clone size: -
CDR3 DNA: TGTGCCTGGAGTAGGGGGCTCGGAGAAAAACTGTTTTTT
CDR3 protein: CAWSRGLGEKLFF

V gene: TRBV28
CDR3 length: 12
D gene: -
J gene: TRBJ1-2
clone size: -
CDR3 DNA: TGTGCCAGCAGGACACCGCGATATGGCTACACCTTC
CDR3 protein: CASRTPRYGYTF

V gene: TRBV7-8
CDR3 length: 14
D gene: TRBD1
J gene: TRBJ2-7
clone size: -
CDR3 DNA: TGTGCCAGCAGCTTAGGGACAGGGGGCCGGGAGCAGTACTTC
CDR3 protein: CASSLGTGGREQYF

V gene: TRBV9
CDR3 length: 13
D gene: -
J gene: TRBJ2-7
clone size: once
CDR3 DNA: TGTGCCAGCAGCTCCAGTCGGAGCCACGAGCAGTACTTC
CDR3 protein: CASSSSRSHEQYF

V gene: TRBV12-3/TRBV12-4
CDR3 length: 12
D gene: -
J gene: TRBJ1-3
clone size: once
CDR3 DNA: TGTGCCAGCAGCAAGAGGGCGCACACCATATATTTT
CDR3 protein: CASSKRAHTIYF

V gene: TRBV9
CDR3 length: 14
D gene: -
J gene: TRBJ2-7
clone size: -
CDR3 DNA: TGTGCCAGCAGCGTAGATCAGTTCTCCTACGAGCAGTACTTC
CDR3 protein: CASSVDQFSYEQYF

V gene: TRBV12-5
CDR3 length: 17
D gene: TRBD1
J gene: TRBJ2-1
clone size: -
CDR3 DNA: TGTGCTAGTGGTTTGGGAACAGGGGCCCACCGCTACAATGAGCAGTTCTTC
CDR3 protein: CASGLGTGAHRYNEQFF

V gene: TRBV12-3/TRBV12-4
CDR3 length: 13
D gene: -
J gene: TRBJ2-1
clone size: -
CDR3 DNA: TGTGCCAGCAGTCCCCCGAGCGGCAATGAGCAGTTCTTC
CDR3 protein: CASSPPSGNEQFF

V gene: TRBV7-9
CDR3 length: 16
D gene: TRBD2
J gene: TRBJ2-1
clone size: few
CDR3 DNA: TGTGCCAGCAGCCCGGGCGGGAGGGGGTCCTACAATGAGCAGTTCTTC
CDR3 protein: CASSPGGRGSYNEQFF

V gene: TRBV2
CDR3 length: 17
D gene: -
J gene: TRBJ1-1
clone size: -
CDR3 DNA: TGTGCCAGCAGTGAAGTAGGCGGACTGAGGATGAACACTGAAGCTTTCTTT
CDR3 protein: CASSEVGGLRMNTEAFF

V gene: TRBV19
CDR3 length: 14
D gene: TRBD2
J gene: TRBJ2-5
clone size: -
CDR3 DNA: TGTGCCAGTAGTATCCAGCGGGGAGTCGAGACCCAGTACTTC
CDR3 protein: CASSIQRGVETQYF

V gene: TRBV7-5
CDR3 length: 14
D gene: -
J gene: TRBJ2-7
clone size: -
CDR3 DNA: TGTGCCAGAAGCGCCCGGGACTACTCCTACGAGCAGTACTTC
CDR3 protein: CARSARDYSYEQYF

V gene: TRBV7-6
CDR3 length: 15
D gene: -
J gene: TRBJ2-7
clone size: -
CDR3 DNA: TGTGCCAGCAGCTTATCAGGACTTAGCTCCTACGAGCAGTACTTC
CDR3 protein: CASSLSGLSSYEQYF

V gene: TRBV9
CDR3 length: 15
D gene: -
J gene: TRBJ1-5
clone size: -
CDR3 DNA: TGTGCCAGCAGCGGCGGACGGGGAGGGGATCAGCCCCAGCATTTT
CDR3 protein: CASSGGRGGDQPQHF

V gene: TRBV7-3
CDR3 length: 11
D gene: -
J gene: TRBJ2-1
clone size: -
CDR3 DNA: TGTGCCAGCAGCCGCTACAATGAGCAGTTCTTC
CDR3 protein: CASSRYNEQFF

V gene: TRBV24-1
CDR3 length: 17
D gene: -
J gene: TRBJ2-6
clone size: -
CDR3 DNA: TGTGCCACCAGTGATTTGCAGAATGAGGCTGGGGCCAACGTCCTGACTTTC
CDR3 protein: CATSDLQNEAGANVLTF

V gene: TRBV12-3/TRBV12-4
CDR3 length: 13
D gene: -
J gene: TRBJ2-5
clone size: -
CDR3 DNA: TGTGCCAGCACCCCCTCGGGGGTCGAGACCCAGTACTTC
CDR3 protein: CASTPSGVETQYF

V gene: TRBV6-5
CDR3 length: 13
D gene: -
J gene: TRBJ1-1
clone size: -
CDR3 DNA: TGTGCCAGCCGCAGGGGTGAGGGCACTGAAGCTTTCTTT
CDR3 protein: CASRRGEGTEAFF

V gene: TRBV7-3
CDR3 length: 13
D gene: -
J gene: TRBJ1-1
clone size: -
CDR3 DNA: TGTGCCAGCAGCTTGGGAGGGTGGACTGAAGCTTTCTTT
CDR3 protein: CASSLGGWTEAFF

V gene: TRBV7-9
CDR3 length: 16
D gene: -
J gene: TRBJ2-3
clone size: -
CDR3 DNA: TGTGCCAGCAGCTTAACCATCGGGATCGGCACAGATACGCAGTATTTT
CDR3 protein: CASSLTIGIGTDTQYF

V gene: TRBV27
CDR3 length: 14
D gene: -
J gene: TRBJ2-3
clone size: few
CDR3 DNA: TGTGCCAGCAGCTTAAGCGATCGGACAGATACGCAGTATTTT
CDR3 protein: CASSLSDRTDTQYF

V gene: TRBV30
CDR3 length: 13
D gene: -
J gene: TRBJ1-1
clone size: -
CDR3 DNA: TGTGCCTGGAGTGTAGGAGGGCGGACTGAAGCTTTCTTT
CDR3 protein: CAWSVGGRTEAFF

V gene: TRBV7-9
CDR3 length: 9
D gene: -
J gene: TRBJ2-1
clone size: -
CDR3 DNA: TGTGCCAGCGGCCATGAGCAGTTCTTC
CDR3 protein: CASGHEQFF

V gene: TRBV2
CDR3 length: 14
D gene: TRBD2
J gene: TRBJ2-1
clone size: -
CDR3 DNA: TGTGCCAGCAAGGAGACTAGCGGGAGGGTTGAGCAGTTCTTC
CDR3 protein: CASKETSGRVEQFF

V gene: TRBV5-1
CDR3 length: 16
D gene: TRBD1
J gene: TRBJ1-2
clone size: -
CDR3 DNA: TGCGCCAGCAGCCCACGCAGGGGGCGAGATAACTATGGCTACACCTTC
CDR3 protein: CASSPRRGRDNYGYTF

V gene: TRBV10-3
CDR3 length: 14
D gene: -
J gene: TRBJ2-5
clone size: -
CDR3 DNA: TGTGCCATCAAGAGGGAGTCGGGTGTTGAGACCCAGTACTTC
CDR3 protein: CAIKRESGVETQYF

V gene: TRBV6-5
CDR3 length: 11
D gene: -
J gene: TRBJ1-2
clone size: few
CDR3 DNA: TGTGCCAGCAGGAAACAGTATGGCTACACCTTC
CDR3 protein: CASRKQYGYTF

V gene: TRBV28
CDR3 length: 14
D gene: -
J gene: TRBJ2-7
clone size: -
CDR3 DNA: TGTGCCAGCAGCAGCAGGAGACGGGGCTACGAGCAGTACTTC
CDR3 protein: CASSSRRRGYEQYF

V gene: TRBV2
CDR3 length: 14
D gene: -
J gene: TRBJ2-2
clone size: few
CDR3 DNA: TGTGCCAGCCAGATAGCACCGAACACCGGGGAGCTGTTTTTT
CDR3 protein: CASQIAPNTGELFF

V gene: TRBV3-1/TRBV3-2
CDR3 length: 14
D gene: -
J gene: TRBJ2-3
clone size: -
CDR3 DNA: TGTGCCAGCAGCCTTTCGGGGACTGCAGATACGCAGTATTTT
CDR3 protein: CASSLSGTADTQYF

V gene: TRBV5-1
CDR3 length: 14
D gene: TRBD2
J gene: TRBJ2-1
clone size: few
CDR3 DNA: TGCGCCAGCATGAGGGAGGGCTCCTACAATGAGCAGTTCTTC
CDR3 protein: CASMREGSYNEQFF

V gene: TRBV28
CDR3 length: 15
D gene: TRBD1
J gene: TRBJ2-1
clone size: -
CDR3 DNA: TGTGCCAGCAGCCCCGGGACAGGGTTCCAGAATGAGCAGTTCTTC
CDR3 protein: CASSPGTGFQNEQFF

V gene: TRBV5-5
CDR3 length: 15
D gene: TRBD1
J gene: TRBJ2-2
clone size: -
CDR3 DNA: TGTGCCAGCAGCTTAGACAGGGGGCGAACCGGGGAGCTGTTTTTT
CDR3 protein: CASSLDRGRTGELFF

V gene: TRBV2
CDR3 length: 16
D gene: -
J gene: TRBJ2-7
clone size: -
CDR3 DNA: TGTGCCAGCAGTGAAGCCAGGGCCACCCTATCCTACGAGCAGTACTTC
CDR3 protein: CASSEARATLSYEQYF

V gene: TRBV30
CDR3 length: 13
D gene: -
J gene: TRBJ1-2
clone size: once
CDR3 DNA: TGTGCCTGGAGTATCGCAGGGGTTGATGGCTACACCTTC
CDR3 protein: CAWSIAGVDGYTF

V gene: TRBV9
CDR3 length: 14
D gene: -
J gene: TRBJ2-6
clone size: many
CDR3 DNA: TGTGCCAGCCAGGTCGGACAAGGGGCCAACGTCCTGACTTTC
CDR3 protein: CASQVGQGANVLTF

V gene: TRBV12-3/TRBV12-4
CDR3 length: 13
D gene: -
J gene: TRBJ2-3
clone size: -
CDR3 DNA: TGTGCCAGCAGTTTTACTGGTTCAGATACGCAGTATTTT
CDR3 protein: CASSFTGSDTQYF